This TCR beta chain was documented in a study of blood T cell repertoires in COVID-19. Study as a whole: COVID-19 samples from acute and convalescent phases originated in the United States, Italy and Spain. Nucleic acid was either cDNA or gDNA, and it came from T cells, B-cell-depleted T cells, or PBMCs.

The CDR3 totals 13 residues. CDR1 WNHNN and CDR2 SYGVQD come from the germline V gene (reference sequence). The V and J ends lost 6 bases and 6 bases, in that order; junction bases with no gene match: 6. In the original workflow: From reference gene primer amplification, estimates of nucleated cell counts were derived. Clones were read by immunoSEQ multiplex PCR, and TCRdb kept only the in-frame ones, dropping some. Clone size and the V and J calls come from that table; the DNA yielded D and trimming. Counted here are 100,000 to 150,000 clones, more than 75% occurring once; the ten biggest clones make up less than 2%.

The V gene is TRBV10-1, the J gene TRBJ1-1, with TRBD1 matching 8 bases. What was sequenced was peripheral blood. The clonotype originates from a human donor in a cohort sampled during active COVID-19. The CDR3 sequence is CASRQTGVSEAFF. DNA of the CDR3: TGCGCCAGCAGGCAGACAGGGGTTTCTGAAGCTTTCTTT.